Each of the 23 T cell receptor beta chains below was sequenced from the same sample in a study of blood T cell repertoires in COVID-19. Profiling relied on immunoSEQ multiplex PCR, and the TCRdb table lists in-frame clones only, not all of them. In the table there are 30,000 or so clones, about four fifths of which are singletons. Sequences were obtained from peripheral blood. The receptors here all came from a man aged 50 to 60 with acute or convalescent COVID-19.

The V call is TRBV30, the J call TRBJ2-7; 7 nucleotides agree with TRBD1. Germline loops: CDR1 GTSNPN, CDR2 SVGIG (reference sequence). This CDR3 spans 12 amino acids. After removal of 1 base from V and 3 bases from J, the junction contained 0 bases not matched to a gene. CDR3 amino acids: CAWSGQGYEQYF. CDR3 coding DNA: TGTGCCTGGAGTGGACAGGGCTACGAGCAGTACTTC.

CDR3 nucleotide sequence: TGTGCCAGCAGCCTCGACAGTTTTGAAAAACTGTTTTTT. Its translation: CASSLDSFEKLFF. This sequence joins TRBV5-4 and TRBJ1-4, with D possibly TRBD1 on 5 matching bases. The germline gives CDR1 SGHNT, CDR2 YYREEE (reference sequence). The CDR3 runs to 13 residues. V was trimmed by 4 bases and J by 7 bases, leaving 11 bases between them.

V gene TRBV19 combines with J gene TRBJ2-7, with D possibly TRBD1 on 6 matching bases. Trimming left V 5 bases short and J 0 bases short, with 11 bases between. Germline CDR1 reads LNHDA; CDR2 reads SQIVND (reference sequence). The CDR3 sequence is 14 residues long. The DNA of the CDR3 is TGTGCCAGTAGTTCCCGGGACACCTCCTACGAGCAGTACTTC. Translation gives CASSSRDTSYEQYF.

The chain's CDR3 is CASGLVASGSQETQYF. CDR3 in DNA: TGTGCTAGTGGTTTGGTAGCTAGCGGGTCCCAAGAGACCCAGTACTTC. V usage is TRBV12-5 and J usage is TRBJ2-5, with TRBD2 matching 8 bases. Germline lookup yields CDR1 LGHNT and CDR2 FRNRAP. This CDR3 spans 16 amino acids. V shed 0 bases and J 1 base; nucleotides not matched to a gene: 4.

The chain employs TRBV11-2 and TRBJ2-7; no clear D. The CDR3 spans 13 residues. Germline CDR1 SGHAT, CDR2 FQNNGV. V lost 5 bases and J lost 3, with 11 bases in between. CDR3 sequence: CASSQNPGYEQYF. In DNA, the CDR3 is TGTGCCAGCAGCCAAAACCCAGGCTACGAGCAGTACTTC.

CDR3 residues: CASSGLAFYGYTF. CDR3 DNA sequence: TGTGCCAGCAGCGGACTGGCATTCTATGGCTACACCTTC. The J gene is TRBJ1-2, the V gene TRBV14, with D unresolved. The V gene lost 5 bases and the J gene lost 4 bases, with 11 bases spanning the gap. This CDR3 has 13 amino acids. Germline CDR1 SGHDN, CDR2 FVKESK.

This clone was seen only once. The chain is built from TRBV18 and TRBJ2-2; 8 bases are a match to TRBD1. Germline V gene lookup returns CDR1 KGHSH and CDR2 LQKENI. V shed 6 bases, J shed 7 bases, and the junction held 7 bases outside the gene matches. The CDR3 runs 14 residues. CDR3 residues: CASSPGQDFGELFF. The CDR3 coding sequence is TGTGCCAGCTCCCCGGGACAGGATTTCGGGGAGCTGTTTTTT.

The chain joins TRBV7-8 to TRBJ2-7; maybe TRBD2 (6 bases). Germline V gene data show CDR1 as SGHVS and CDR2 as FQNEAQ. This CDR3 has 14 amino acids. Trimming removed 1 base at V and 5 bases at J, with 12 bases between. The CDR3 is CASSLEFRGNEQYF. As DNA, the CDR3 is TGTGCCAGCAGCTTAGAATTTCGGGGGAACGAGCAGTACTTC.

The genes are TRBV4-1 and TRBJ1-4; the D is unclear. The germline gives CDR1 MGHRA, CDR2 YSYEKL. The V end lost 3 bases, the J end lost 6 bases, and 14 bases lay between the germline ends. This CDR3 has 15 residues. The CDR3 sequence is CASSQLPGGYEKLFF. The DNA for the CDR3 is TGCGCCAGCAGCCAGTTGCCAGGTGGTTATGAAAAACTGTTTTTT.

The CDR3 DNA is TGTGCCAGCAGCCTTACAGGGGCACCCTCCTATGGCTACACCTTC. Translated, it gives CASSLTGAPSYGYTF. This chain connects TRBV7-9 to TRBJ1-2; 7 bases map to TRBD1. Germline assignment: CDR1 SEHNR and CDR2 FQNEAQ (reference sequence). V lost 5 bases and J lost 4; bases outside the gene matches: 10. This CDR3 comprises 15 residues.

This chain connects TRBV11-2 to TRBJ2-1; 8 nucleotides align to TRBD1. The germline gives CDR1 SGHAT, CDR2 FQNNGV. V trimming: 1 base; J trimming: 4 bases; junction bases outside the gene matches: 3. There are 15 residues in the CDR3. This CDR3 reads CASSLAGGRYNEQFF. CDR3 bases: TGTGCCAGCAGCTTAGCAGGGGGCAGGTACAATGAGCAGTTCTTC.

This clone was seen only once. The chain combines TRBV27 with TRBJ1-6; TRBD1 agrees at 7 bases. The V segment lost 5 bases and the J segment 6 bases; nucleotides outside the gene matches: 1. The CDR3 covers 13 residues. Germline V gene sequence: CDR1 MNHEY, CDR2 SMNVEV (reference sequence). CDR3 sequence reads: CASSRQGNSPLHF. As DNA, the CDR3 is TGTGCCAGCAGTAGACAGGGTAATTCACCCCTCCACTTT.

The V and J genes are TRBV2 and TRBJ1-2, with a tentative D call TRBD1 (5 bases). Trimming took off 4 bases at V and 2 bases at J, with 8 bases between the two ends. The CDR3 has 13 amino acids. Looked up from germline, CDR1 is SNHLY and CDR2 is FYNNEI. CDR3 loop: CASSADINYGYTF. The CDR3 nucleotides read TGTGCCAGCAGTGCGGACATAAACTATGGCTACACCTTC.

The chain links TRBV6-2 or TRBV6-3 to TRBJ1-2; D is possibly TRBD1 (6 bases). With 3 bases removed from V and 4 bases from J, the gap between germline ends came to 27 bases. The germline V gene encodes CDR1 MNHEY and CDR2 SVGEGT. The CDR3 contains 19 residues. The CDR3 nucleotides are TGTGCCAGCAGTTATAGTATTAATAGTAGTAGGGGGTTGAGCTATGGCTACACCTTC. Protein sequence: CASSYSINSSRGLSYGYTF.

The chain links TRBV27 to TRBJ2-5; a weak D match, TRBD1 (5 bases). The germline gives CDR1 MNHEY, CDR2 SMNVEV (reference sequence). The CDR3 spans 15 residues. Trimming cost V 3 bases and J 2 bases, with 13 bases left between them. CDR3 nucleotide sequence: TGTGCCAGCAGTTTGCAGGGCCGTCTACAAGAGACCCAGTACTTC. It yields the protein CASSLQGRLQETQYF.

Written as DNA, the CDR3 is TGTGCCAGCAGCAAAGCCGCAGGATTAATAGCTTTCTTT. It specifies CASSKAAGLIAFF. The rearrangement joins TRBV21-1 to TRBJ1-1; TRBD1, as called in the table, went unchecked against the DNA. TRBV21-1 is a pseudogene. CDR3 size: 13 residues.

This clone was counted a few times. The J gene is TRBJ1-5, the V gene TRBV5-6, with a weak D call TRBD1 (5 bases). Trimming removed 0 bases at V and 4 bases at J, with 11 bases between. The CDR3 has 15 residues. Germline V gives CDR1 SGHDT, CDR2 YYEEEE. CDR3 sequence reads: CASSLAGGLNQPQHF. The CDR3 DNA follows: TGTGCCAGCAGCTTGGCTGGGGGACTTAATCAGCCCCAGCATTTT.

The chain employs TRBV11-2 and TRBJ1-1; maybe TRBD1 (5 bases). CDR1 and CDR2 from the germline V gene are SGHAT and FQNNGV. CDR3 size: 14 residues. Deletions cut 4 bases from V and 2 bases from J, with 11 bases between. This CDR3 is CASSWDGGNTEAFF. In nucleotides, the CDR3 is TGTGCCAGCAGCTGGGACGGGGGAAACACTGAAGCTTTCTTT.

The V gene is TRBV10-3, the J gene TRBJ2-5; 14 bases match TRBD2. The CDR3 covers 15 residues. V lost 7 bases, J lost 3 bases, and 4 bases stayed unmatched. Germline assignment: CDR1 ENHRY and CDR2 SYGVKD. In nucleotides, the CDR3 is TGTGCCATCAAGGGACTAGCGGGAGAGGAAGAGACCCAGTACTTC. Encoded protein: CAIKGLAGEEETQYF.

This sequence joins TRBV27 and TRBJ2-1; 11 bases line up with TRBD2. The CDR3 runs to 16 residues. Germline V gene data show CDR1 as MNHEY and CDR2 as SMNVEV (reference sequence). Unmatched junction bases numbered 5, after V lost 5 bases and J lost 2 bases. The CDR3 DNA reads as TGTGCCAGCAGTCCCCCGGGACTAGCGGCCTACAATGAGCAGTTCTTC. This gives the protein CASSPPGLAAYNEQFF.

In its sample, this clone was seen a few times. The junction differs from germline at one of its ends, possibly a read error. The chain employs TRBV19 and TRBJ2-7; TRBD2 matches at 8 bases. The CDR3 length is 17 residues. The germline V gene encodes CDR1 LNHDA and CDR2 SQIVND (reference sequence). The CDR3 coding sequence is TGTGCCAGTAGTCTAGACCTTCCCGGGACTAGGACCTACGAGCAGTACTTC. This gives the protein CASSLDLPGTRTYEQYF.

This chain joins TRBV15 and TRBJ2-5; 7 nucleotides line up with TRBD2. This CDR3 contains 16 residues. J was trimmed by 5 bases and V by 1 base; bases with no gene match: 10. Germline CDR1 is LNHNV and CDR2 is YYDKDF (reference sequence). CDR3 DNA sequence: TGTGCCACCAGCAGAGTTTTGGGGAACGGGGGGGAGACCCAGTACTTC. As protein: CATSRVLGNGGETQYF.

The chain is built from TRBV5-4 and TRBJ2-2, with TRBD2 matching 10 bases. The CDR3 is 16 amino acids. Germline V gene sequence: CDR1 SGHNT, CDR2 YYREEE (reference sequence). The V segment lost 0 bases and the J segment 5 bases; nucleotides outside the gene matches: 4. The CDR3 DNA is TGTGCCAGCAGCTTGGGGCTAGCGGGAGTGACCGGGGAGCTGTTTTTT. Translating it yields CASSLGLAGVTGELFF.